These T cell receptor beta chains were read from a single sample in a study of CD8+CD57+ T cells in acquired aplastic anemia. TCRdb itself ran the reads through MiXCR, one entry per CDR3 protein. The data contain about 140,000 distinct CDR3 sequences, roughly 40% of them seen just once; the ten biggest clones take up 8% to 8.5%. Sequencing was performed on sorted CD4+, CD8+, or CD8+CD57+ T cells (not recorded which) from PBMCs. These receptors all stem from a human donor in good health, serving as a control. CDR3s include the opening cysteine and the closing phenylalanine or tryptophan. D genes are given only for firm matches. Expanded clones are given a class, and other clones once, few, many or no size at all.

D: -; size: -; J: TRBJ1-2; V: TRBV2; CDR3: CASSEGARSYTF; DNA: TGTGCCAGCAGTGAAGGGGCTCGGAGCTACACCTTC
D: -; size: -; J: TRBJ1-2; V: TRBV20-1; CDR3: CSASGATSGYTF; DNA: TGCAGCGCTTCGGGGGCAACTTCGGGCTACACCTTC
D: TRBD2; size: many; J: TRBJ2-1; V: TRBV25-1; CDR3: CASSLAGLTYNEQFF; DNA: TGTGCCAGCAGCCTAGCGGGTCTTACCTACAATGAGCAGTTCTTC
D: -; size: -; J: TRBJ1-1; V: TRBV4-1; CDR3: CASSSGKSPLGAFF; DNA: TGCGCCAGCAGCTCAGGGAAGTCCCCCCTTGGAGCTTTCTTT
D: -; size: -; J: TRBJ2-3; V: TRBV6-1; CDR3: CASKGAWPGTDTQYF; DNA: TGTGCTAGTAAGGGAGCGTGGCCGGGCACAGATACGCAGTATTTT
D: TRBD1; size: many; J: TRBJ2-7; V: TRBV6-5; CDR3: CASRYRGDEQYF; DNA: TGTGCCAGCAGGTACAGGGGAGACGAGCAGTACTTC
D: -; size: -; J: TRBJ1-1; V: TRBV15; CDR3: CATSRDRSLRLALF; DNA: TGTGCCACCAGCAGAGATAGGTCCCTTCGGCTGGCTCTCTTT
D: -; size: few; J: TRBJ2-1; V: TRBV15; CDR3: CASSSTGNEQFF; DNA: TGTGCCAGCAGTTCGACAGGCAATGAGCAGTTCTTC
D: TRBD2; size: -; J: TRBJ2-4; V: TRBV9; CDR3: CASSPSGNIQYF; DNA: TGTGCCAGCAGCCCTAGCGGGAACATTCAGTACTTC
D: -; size: many; J: TRBJ2-7; V: TRBV19; CDR3: CASSSNYEQYF; DNA: TGTGCCAGTAGTTCAAATTACGAGCAGTACTTC
D: TRBD1; size: many; J: TRBJ2-1; V: TRBV20-1; CDR3: CSARAQQGWRFF; DNA: TGCAGTGCTAGAGCCCAACAGGGGTGGCGGTTCTTC
D: TRBD1; size: -; J: TRBJ2-3; V: TRBV25-1; CDR3: CASSRTGGTDTQYF; DNA: TGTGCCAGCAGTCGGACAGGGGGCACAGATACGCAGTATTTT
D: -; size: -; J: TRBJ1-1; V: TRBV24-1; CDR3: CATSVPGGANTEAFF; DNA: TGTGCCACCAGTGTACCCGGGGGGGCGAACACTGAAGCTTTCTTT
D: -; size: -; J: TRBJ2-2; V: TRBV12-3/TRBV12-4; CDR3: CASSFHTGNTGELFF; DNA: TGTGCCAGCAGTTTCCATACCGGAAACACCGGGGAGCTGTTTTTT
D: -; size: many; J: TRBJ1-2; V: TRBV12-3/TRBV12-4; CDR3: CASSLDSYGYTF; DNA: TGTGCCAGCAGCTTGGATAGCTATGGCTACACCTTC
D: TRBD1; size: -; J: TRBJ1-6; V: TRBV10-3; CDR3: CAISTGQGINSPLHF; DNA: TGTGCCATCAGTACGGGACAGGGGATTAATTCACCCCTCCACTTT
D: TRBD1; size: -; J: TRBJ2-7; V: TRBV20-1; CDR3: CSARGQGVEQYF; DNA: TGCAGTGCTAGAGGACAGGGCGTCGAGCAGTACTTC
D: -; size: -; J: TRBJ1-5; V: TRBV24-1; CDR3: CATSDPRAGNQPQHF; DNA: TGTGCCACCAGTGATCCACGGGCCGGCAATCAGCCCCAGCATTTT
D: -; size: -; J: TRBJ2-1; V: TRBV6-1; CDR3: CASRLRDSHEQFF; DNA: TGTGCCAGCAGGCTCCGCGACAGTCATGAGCAGTTCTTC
D: -; size: -; J: TRBJ2-7; V: TRBV15; CDR3: CATSRDRAQQYF; DNA: TGTGCCACCAGCAGAGATCGAGCCCAGCAGTACTTC
D: -; size: -; J: TRBJ2-6; V: TRBV29-1; CDR3: CSVESGSNVLTF; DNA: TGCAGCGTTGAGAGTGGGTCCAACGTCCTGACTTTC
D: -; size: few; J: TRBJ1-2; V: TRBV5-6; CDR3: CASSPTGANYGYTF; DNA: TGTGCCAGCAGCCCCACGGGGGCGAACTATGGCTACACCTTC
D: -; size: many; J: TRBJ2-3; V: TRBV19; CDR3: CASSPRGSWDTQYF; DNA: TGTGCCAGTAGCCCCCGGGGGTCGTGGGATACGCAGTATTTT
D: TRBD2; size: many; J: TRBJ2-2; V: TRBV2; CDR3: CASSLGGGTGELFF; DNA: TGTGCCAGCTCCCTCGGGGGGGGCACCGGGGAGCTGTTTTTT
D: -; size: -; J: TRBJ1-3; V: TRBV4-2; CDR3: CASSHPVWGASSGNTIYF; DNA: TGTGCCAGCAGCCATCCTGTATGGGGGGCTAGCTCTGGAAACACCATATATTTT
D: TRBD1; size: many; J: TRBJ2-3; V: TRBV5-1; CDR3: CASSLGQGVGDTQYF; DNA: TGCGCCAGCAGCTTGGGACAGGGGGTAGGAGATACGCAGTATTTT
D: -; size: -; J: TRBJ1-5; V: TRBV24-1; CDR3: CATSWEASQPQHF; DNA: TGTGCCACCTCCTGGGAGGCGAGTCAGCCCCAGCATTTT
D: -; size: -; J: TRBJ1-3; V: TRBV7-8; CDR3: CASSLEYGSSGNTIYF; DNA: TGTGCCAGCAGCTTAGAGTACGGAAGCTCTGGAAACACCATATATTTT
D: -; size: -; J: TRBJ2-1; V: TRBV4-1; CDR3: CASSQAGTGREGNEQFF; DNA: TGCGCCAGCAGCCAGGCCGGGACAGGGCGGGAGGGCAATGAGCAGTTCTTC